The clone carrying this T cell receptor (beta chain) came up many times. Its antigen is still unknown. The data were obtained in a study of T cell repertoires in cytomegalovirus infection. General observations from the study: What dominated the ex vivo response were HLA-C-restricted CMV-specific TCR beta clonotypes.

This CDR3 is 13 amino acids long. After removal of 6 bases from V and 9 bases from J, the junction contained 8 bases not matched to a gene. CDR1 is LNHDA, CDR2 SQIVND, per germline (reference sequence). TCRdb independently ran MiXCR on the reads; one entry per CDR3 protein. Among around 120,000 distinct CDR3 sequences, 35% to 50% were seen once, and the ten largest hold just under 75%. The TCR was taken from a human donor in good health (CMV status not recorded). Some clones in this sample may be carry-over from other donors' samples. The source was CD8+ T cells from cultured PBMCs, collected from culture after CMV antigen stimulation. The chain recombines TRBV19 with TRBJ2-1; 7 bases align to TRBD2. The chain's CDR3 is CASSLEGGGEQFF. CDR3 sequence (DNA): TGTGCCAGTAGCCTAGAGGGCGGGGGTGAGCAGTTCTTC.